Below, 8 T cell receptor beta chains from the same sample are listed, as sequenced in a study of blood T cell repertoires in COVID-19. Sequencing was performed with immunoSEQ multiplex PCR; in TCRdb, only in-frame clones are kept and a portion is missing. The profile shows some 70,000 clones, 91% of them singletons. Sequencing used peripheral blood. The receptors come from a human donor with active COVID-19. The donor label of this sample is uncertain.

This sequence joins TRBV7-7 and TRBJ2-1; possible D gene TRBD2, 5 bases. The CDR3 is 16 residues long. Germline values: CDR1 SSHAT, CDR2 FNYEAQ (reference sequence). Trimming shortened V by 2 bases and J by 5 bases, and 16 bases separated the two germline ends. The DNA of the CDR3 is TGTGCCAGCAGCTTAAGCGTGGGAGTAAGCGACAATGAGCAGTTCTTC. This encodes CASSLSVGVSDNEQFF.

The chain couples TRBV27 to TRBJ2-1; maybe TRBD2 (6 bases). V was pared by 8 bases and J by 2 bases, with 16 bases between. The CDR3 totals 15 residues. CDR1 and CDR2 (germline): MNHEY, SMNVEV (reference sequence). The CDR3 loop is CASRKVRETYNEQFF. DNA for the CDR3: TGTGCCAGCCGTAAAGTACGGGAGACCTACAATGAGCAGTTCTTC.

The chain couples TRBV28 to TRBJ2-2, with 10 bases fitting TRBD1. The V gene end was trimmed by 1 base and the J gene end by 5 bases; junction bases not matched to a gene: 7. Per germline, CDR1 MDHEN and CDR2 SYDVKM. This CDR3 spans 17 amino acids. DNA for the CDR3: TGTGCCAGCAGTTTATACCGGGACAGGGGTCGGACCGGGGAGCTGTTTTTT. It specifies CASSLYRDRGRTGELFF.

This clone was counted a single time. The V and J genes are TRBV5-4 and TRBJ1-2, with TRBD1 identical over 9 bases. Per germline, CDR1 SGHNT and CDR2 YYREEE (reference sequence). V dropped 4 bases and J dropped 7; count of bases not matched to a gene: 8. CDR3 size: 14 residues. The CDR3: CASSRTGTGLGYTF. The DNA for the CDR3 is TGTGCCAGCAGCCGAACCGGGACAGGGCTTGGCTACACCTTC.

The chain joins TRBV10-3 to TRBJ2-1, with D possibly being TRBD1 (5 bases). V dropped 6 bases and J dropped 7 bases, with 16 bases sitting between them. The CDR3 runs 14 residues. Looked up from germline, CDR1 is ENHRY and CDR2 is SYGVKD. The CDR3 DNA reads TGTGCCATCAGCTCCGAGACAGTCCTAAATGAGCAGTTCTTC. It codes for CAISSETVLNEQFF.

This chain uses TRBV2 with TRBJ1-2, with 8 bases matching TRBD1. In germline, CDR1 is SNHLY, CDR2 FYNNEI. The CDR3 runs 14 residues. V shed 3 bases and J 5 bases; nucleotides not matched to a gene: 5. CDR3 protein: CASSEARGRYGYTF. CDR3 nucleotide sequence: TGTGCCAGCAGTGAGGCCAGGGGGCGATATGGCTACACCTTC.

The CDR3 sequence: CASSLATGSETQYF. The CDR3 bases are TGTGCCAGCAGCTTAGCGACCGGGAGTGAGACCCAGTACTTC. The chain combines TRBV7-9 with TRBJ2-5; tentative D call: TRBD2 (6 bases). CDR3 length: 14 amino acids. Germline V gene sequence: CDR1 SEHNR, CDR2 FQNEAQ (reference sequence). Trimming cost V 0 bases and J 5 bases, with 10 bases left between them.

This chain joins TRBV4-3 and TRBJ2-3; no reliable D call. Germline V gives CDR1 LGHNA, CDR2 YSLEER. Trimming stripped 4 bases from V and 4 bases from J, with 12 bases between. The CDR3 totals 14 residues. The CDR3 spells CASSLGNGPDTQYF. The CDR3 DNA reads TGCGCCAGCAGCCTGGGCAACGGCCCAGATACGCAGTATTTT.